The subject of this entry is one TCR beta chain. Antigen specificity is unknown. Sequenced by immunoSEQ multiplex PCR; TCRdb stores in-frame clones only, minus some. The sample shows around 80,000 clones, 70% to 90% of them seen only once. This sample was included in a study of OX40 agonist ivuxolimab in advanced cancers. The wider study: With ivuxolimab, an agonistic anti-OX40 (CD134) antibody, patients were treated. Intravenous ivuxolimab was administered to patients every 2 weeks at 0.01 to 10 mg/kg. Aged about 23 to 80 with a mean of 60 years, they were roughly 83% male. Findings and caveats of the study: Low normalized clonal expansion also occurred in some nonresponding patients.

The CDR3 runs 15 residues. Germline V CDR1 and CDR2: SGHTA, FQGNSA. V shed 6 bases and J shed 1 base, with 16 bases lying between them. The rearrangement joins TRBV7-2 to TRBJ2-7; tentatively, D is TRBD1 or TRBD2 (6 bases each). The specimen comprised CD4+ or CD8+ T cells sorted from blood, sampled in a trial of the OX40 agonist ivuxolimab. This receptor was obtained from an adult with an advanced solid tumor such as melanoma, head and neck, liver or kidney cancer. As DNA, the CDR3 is TGTGCCAGCAGTAATCGCGGGACACGTTCCTACGAGCAGTACTTC. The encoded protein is CASSNRGTRSYEQYF.